This T cell receptor beta chain derives from a study of blood T cell repertoires in COVID-19. As for the study in general: COVID-19 samples, acute and convalescent, were from the United States, Italy and Spain.

The CDR3 covers 13 residues. The germline V gene has CDR1 SGHRS and CDR2 YFSETQ. The V end was cut by 0 bases, the J end by 5 bases, with 7 bases between. Seattle's enrolled individuals joined amid active infection and were then monitored longitudinally. Original analysis: Researchers report that nucleated cell counts were estimated from reference gene primer amplification. The data were produced by immunoSEQ multiplex PCR, yet TCRdb's version contains in-frame clones alone and is incomplete. V and J calls plus clone size are reproduced from that table; the DNA served to infer D and trimming. Here the sample spans roughly 23,000 clones, approximately 91% being singletons.

The rearrangement uses TRBV5-1 and TRBJ2-3; no clear D gene. The sequenced sample was peripheral blood. The TCR originated in a man between 65 and 80 years old with COVID-19, enrolled during active disease. The CDR3 here is CASSLGERDTQYF. As DNA, the CDR3 is TGCGCCAGCAGCTTGGGAGAGAGAGATACGCAGTATTTT.